The clone carrying this T cell receptor beta chain was seen many times. Its antigen is unidentified. TCRdb called the reads again in MiXCR, with one record for every CDR3 protein. The data contain approximately 120,000 distinct CDR3 sequences, 32% of them singletons. These data come from a study of T cell repertoires in cytomegalovirus infection. Study-wide findings and caveats: In two of eight donors, the top clonotype was HLA-C-restricted CMV-specific. Carriage of CMV together with the relevant HLA was identifiable through cumulative public TCR beta family frequency.

Here the sequenced sample was CD8+ T cells from cultured PBMCs, taken from culture after CMV antigen stimulation. The origin of this receptor is a human donor in good health (CMV status not recorded). Some clones in this sample may be carry-over from other donors' samples.

The CDR3 bases are TGTGCCAGCAGCTTCGGGGGAGGCAGAAGAACTGAAGCTTTCTTT. It codes for CASSFGGGRRTEAFF. V is TRBV7-9 and J is TRBJ1-1, with D possibly being TRBD1 (5 bases). The V gene lost 3 bases and the J gene lost 5 bases, with 16 bases spanning the gap. The CDR3 contains 15 residues. The germline V gene has CDR1 SEHNR and CDR2 FQNEAQ (reference sequence).